This T cell receptor beta chain was captured by sequencing in a study of T cell changes during pregnancy in multiple sclerosis (dated by TCRdb to about 2019). The study in broad terms: Changes in the T cell repertoire over the course of pregnancy were examined in this study in women with multiple sclerosis.

The library was prepared using the immunoSEQ multiplex PCR assay. As stored in TCRdb, this immuneACCESS dataset retains in-frame rearrangements with V and J assigned. A fraction of the clones does not appear; measured against another copy, unresolved V genes explain less than half of the discrepancy, and the remainder lacks a known reason. The sample includes around 28,000 clones, with around 90% observed a single time. The ten largest clones add up to about 0.5% of the sample. The germline V gene (reference sequence) sets CDR1 to MNHEY and CDR2 to SMNVEV. Trimming accounts for 1 base at V and 0 bases at J, while the number of junction bases matched to no gene is 25. From its cysteine to its phenylalanine, the CDR3 spans 24 amino acids. Just the 72-base CDR3 DNA is kept, in frame starting at base 1. A note on this clone: The antigen it recognizes is unknown. Base qualities are not provided; no much larger clone lies one nucleotide away.

The sample in question was CD4+ T cells from peripheral blood mononuclear cells, obtained in the first trimester of pregnancy. The TCR originated in a female donor in good health, enrolled as a control in a pregnancy study. The chain is assembled from TRBV27 and TRBJ1-5, with 9 middle bases fitting TRBD1. DNA sequence: TGTGCCAGCAGTTTATACCCCCCCGGTGGCCGACTGACAGGGGGACGATTTAGCAATCAGCCCCAGCATTTT. The translation is CASSLYPPGGRLTGGRFSNQPQHF.